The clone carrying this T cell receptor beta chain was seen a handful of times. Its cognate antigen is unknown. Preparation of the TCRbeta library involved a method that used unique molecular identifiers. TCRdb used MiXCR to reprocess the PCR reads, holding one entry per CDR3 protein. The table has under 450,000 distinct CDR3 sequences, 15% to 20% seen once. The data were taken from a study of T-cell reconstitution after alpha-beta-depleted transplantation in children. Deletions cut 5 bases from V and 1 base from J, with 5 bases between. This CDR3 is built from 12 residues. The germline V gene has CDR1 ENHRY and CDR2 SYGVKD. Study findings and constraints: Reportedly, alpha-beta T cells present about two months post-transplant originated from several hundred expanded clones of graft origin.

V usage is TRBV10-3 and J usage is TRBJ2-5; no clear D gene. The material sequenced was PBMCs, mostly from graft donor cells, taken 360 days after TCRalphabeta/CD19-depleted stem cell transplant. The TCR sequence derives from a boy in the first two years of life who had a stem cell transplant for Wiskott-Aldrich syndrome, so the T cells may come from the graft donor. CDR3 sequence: CAISRSQETQYF. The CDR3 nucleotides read TGTGCCATCAGTAGATCCCAAGAGACCCAGTACTTC.